This T cell receptor (beta chain) is drawn from a study of blood T cells in healthy people across ages. The CDR3 extends over 12 amino acids. CDR1 is DFQATT, CDR2 SNEGSKA, per germline (reference sequence). Trimming shortened V by 3 bases and J by 4 bases, and 7 bases separated the two germline ends. A second PCR of 7 to 11 cycles used a sample-barcoded 5' primer and a J-beta primer mix. Each cDNA molecule received a tag from a template-switch adaptor that had 12 random nucleotides. TCRdb ran MiXCR on the 5' RACE reads and lists one entry per CDR3 protein. This table holds 750,000 to 950,000 distinct CDR3 sequences, less than 70% found once. Notes on the study in general: In the absence of known donor CMV status, changes in expanded clonotypes were possibly confounded.

Worth noting for this clonotype: Its antigen is still unknown.

Total RNA, at least 5.5 micrograms per sample, was extracted from PBMCs. Material: blood. The TCR was taken from an elderly man in good health. The chain carries TRBV20-1 and TRBJ1-5, with no clear D. CDR3 in DNA: TGCAGTGCTAGGAGAGTTAATCAGCCCCAGCATTTT. This gives the protein CSARRVNQPQHF.